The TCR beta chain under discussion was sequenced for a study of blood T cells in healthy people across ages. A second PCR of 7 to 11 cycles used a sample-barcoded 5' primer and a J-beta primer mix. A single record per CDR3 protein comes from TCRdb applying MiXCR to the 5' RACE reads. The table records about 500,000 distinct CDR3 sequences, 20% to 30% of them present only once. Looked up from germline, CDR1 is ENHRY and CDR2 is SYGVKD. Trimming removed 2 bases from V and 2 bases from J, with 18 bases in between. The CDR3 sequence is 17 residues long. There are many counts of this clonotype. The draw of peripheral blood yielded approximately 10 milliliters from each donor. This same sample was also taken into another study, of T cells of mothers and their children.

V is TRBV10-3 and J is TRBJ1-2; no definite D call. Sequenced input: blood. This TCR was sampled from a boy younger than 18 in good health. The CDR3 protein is CAISEMIPGPLNYGYTF. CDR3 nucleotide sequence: TGTGCCATCAGTGAGATGATCCCAGGTCCACTCAACTATGGCTACACCTTC.